The sequence of this T cell receptor beta chain was determined in a study of preoperative IRX-2 immunotherapy in early breast cancer. Treatment specified: preoperative locoregional IRX-2 cytokine immunotherapy. Preoperative locoregional IRX-2 cytokine immunotherapy was tested in the phase Ib source study. The CDR3 spans 14 residues. V lost 0 bases and J 6 bases, leaving 9 bases between the germline ends. Germline V gene sequence: CDR1 MNHGY, CDR2 SAAAGT. The data were produced by immunoSEQ multiplex PCR, yet TCRdb's version contains in-frame clones alone and is incomplete. The sample has 75,000 to 100,000 clones; 75% to 90% are singletons.

The source of this sequence is a human donor with breast cancer. The J gene is TRBJ1-3, the V gene TRBV6-8, with D maybe TRBD1 (5 bases). Sequencing used tumor tissue, obtained after IRX-2 immunotherapy. The chain's CDR3 is CASSYSGTLNTIYF. DNA for the CDR3: TGTGCCAGCAGTTACTCTGGGACGTTAAACACCATATATTTT.